This T cell receptor (beta chain) appears in the sequencing data of a study of T-cell reconstitution after alpha-beta-depleted transplantation in children. The table lists this clonotype with a few counts. The antigen remains unidentified. Findings and limits, study-wide: Once a year had passed after transplant, T-cell counts and diversity came mostly from newly produced T cells.

A library of TCRbeta sequences, prepared with unique molecular identifiers, was generated. From the PCR reads, TCRdb called clonotypes with MiXCR, one entry per CDR3 protein. The sample yields a few hundred thousand distinct CDR3 sequences, roughly two fifths seen once. Sample: PBMCs, taken before TCRalphabeta/CD19-depleted stem cell transplant. This clonotype was obtained from a girl between 2 and 10 years old with aplastic anemia, due to receive a stem cell transplant.

The CDR3 reads CASSLSAGGGQVSYEQYF. The CDR3 DNA follows: TGCGCCAGCAGCTTGTCGGCGGGAGGGGGACAAGTGTCCTACGAGCAGTACTTC. This chain joins TRBV5-1 and TRBJ2-7, with 9 bases that match TRBD2. The CDR3 consists of 18 residues. The V and J ends lost 1 base and 1 base, in that order; junction bases with no gene match: 12. Germline CDR1 and CDR2: SGHRS and YFSETQ.